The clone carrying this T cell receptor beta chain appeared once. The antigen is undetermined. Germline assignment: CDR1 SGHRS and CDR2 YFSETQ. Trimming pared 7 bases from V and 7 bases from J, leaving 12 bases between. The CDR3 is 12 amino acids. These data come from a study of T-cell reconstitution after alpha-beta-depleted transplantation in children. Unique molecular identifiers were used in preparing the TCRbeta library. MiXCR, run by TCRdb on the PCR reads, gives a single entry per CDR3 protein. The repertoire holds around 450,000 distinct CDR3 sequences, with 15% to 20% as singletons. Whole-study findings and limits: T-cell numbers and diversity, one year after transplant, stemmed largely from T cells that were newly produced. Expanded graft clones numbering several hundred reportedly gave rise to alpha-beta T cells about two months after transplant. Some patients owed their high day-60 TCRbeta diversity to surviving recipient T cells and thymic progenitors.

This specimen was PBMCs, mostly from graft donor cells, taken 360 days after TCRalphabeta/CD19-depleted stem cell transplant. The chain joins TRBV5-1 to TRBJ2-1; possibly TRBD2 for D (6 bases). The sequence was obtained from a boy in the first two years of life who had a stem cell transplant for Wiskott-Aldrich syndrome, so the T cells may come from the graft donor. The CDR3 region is CASRRSGNEQFF. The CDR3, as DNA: TGCGCCAGCCGGAGGAGCGGGAATGAGCAGTTCTTC. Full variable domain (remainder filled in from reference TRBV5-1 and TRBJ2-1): KAGVTQTPRYLIKTRGQQVTLSCSPISGHRSVSWYQQTPGQGLQFLFEYFSETQRNKGNFPGRFSGRQFSNSRSEMNVSTLELGDSALYLCASRRSGNEQFFGPGTRLTVL.